Following are 10 T cell receptor beta chains from one sample sequenced in a study of chemoradiotherapy in HPV16-positive cancers. The protocol was immunoSEQ multiplex PCR, while the TCRdb copy is restricted to in-frame clones and leaves out a portion. Found here are a few thousand clones, 70% to 85% of them singletons; the top ten hold more than 7%. Here the sequenced sample was tumor tissue, taken from a patient who underwent chemoradiotherapy. These receptors were collected from a human donor with HPV-associated anogenital cancer.

The chain is built from TRBV5-3 and TRBJ2-1; TRBD1 agrees at 8 bases. TRBV5-3 is known as an ORF, though its function is uncertain. This CDR3 contains 15 residues. V dropped 0 bases and J dropped 11; count of bases not matched to a gene: 10. Written as DNA, the CDR3 is TGTGCCAGAAGCTTGGGTGGCAGGGGGCGGATGAAGCAGTTCTTC. Translated, it gives CARSLGGRGRMKQFF.

This chain links TRBV29-1 with TRBJ2-1; D may correspond to TRBD1 or TRBD2 (5 bases each). V lost 0 bases to trimming and J lost 7 bases, with 19 bases between them. The germline CDR1 and CDR2 sequences are SQVTM and ANQGSEA. The CDR3 consists of 16 residues. The CDR3 DNA is TGCAGCGTTGAAGACCTGGGACCCCGGACGAGTAATGAGCAGTTCTTC. Amino acid sequence: CSVEDLGPRTSNEQFF.

The gene calls are TRBV11-3 and TRBJ2-3, with 9 bases identical to TRBD2. Germline CDR1 SGHNT, CDR2 YENEEA. V gave up 4 bases and J gave up 6 bases; unmatched junction bases: 11. This CDR3 has 16 residues. CDR3 amino acids: CASSYRLSGSMDTQYF. The CDR3 DNA follows: TGTGCCAGCAGCTACCGTCTTAGCGGGAGCATGGATACGCAGTATTTT.

This chain connects TRBV7-9 to TRBJ2-1, with D perhaps matching TRBD2 (5 bases). The CDR3 has 13 amino acids. Between the trimmed V and J ends, which lost 4 bases and 9 bases, there was a span of 13 bases. In germline, CDR1 is SEHNR, CDR2 FQNEAQ (reference sequence). The DNA of the CDR3 is TGTGCCAGCAGCTACGGAGGTGTCAGTGAGCAGTTCTTC. Encoded protein: CASSYGGVSEQFF.

The chain recombines TRBV11-2 with TRBJ2-1, with a weak D call TRBD1 (5 bases). Germline V gene lookup returns CDR1 SGHAT and CDR2 FQNNGV. This CDR3 comprises 12 residues. V was cut by 6 bases and J by 10 bases, with 13 bases left in between. This CDR3 reads CASSRARGEQFF. In DNA form, the CDR3 reads TGTGCCAGCAGTCGGGCTAGGGGCGAGCAGTTCTTC.

The table lists this clone with a few counts. The rearrangement joins TRBV28 to TRBJ2-7; perhaps TRBD2 as D (6 bases). Trimming shortened V by 5 bases and J by 4 bases, and 21 bases separated the two germline ends. CDR3 length: 16 residues. In germline, CDR1 is MDHEN, CDR2 SYDVKM. CDR3 DNA: TGTGCCAGCAGTCGACGGGGGACCCATATGCCTTACGAGCAGTACTTC. Amino acids: CASSRRGTHMPYEQYF.

The chain employs TRBV5-6 and TRBJ2-5, with D unclear. V lost 9 bases and J lost 0, with 9 bases in between. This CDR3 region has 12 residues. Germline lookup yields CDR1 SGHDT and CDR2 YYEEEE. This CDR3 is CATGPYQETQYF. CDR3 DNA sequence: TGTGCCACCGGACCTTACCAAGAGACCCAGTACTTC. Together with reference TRBV5-6 and TRBJ2-5, the CDR3 gives the full variable domain: DAGVTQSPTHLIKTRGQQVTLRCSPKSGHDTVSWYQQALGQGPQFIFQYYEEEERQRGNFPDRFSGHQFPNYSSELNVNALLLGDSALYLCATGPYQETQYFGPGTRLLVL.

This chain connects TRBV25-1 to TRBJ1-1, with a possible D match to TRBD1 (5 bases). V dropped 6 bases and J dropped 10 bases, with 12 bases sitting between them. This CDR3 has 11 amino acids. Germline values: CDR1 MGHDK, CDR2 SYGVNS. In nucleotides, the CDR3 is TGTGCCAGCAGCCACCAGGGTGGAGCTTTCTTT. As protein: CASSHQGGAFF. The entire variable domain, with the rest obtained from reference TRBV25-1 and TRBJ1-1, is as follows: EADIYQTPRYLVIGTGKKITLECSQTMGHDKMYWYQQDPGMELHLIHYSYGVNSTEKGDLSSESTVSRIRTEHFPLTLESARPSHTSQYLCASSHQGGAFFGQGTRLTVV.

V usage is TRBV2 and J usage is TRBJ1-1; D ambiguous. Germline values: CDR1 SNHLY, CDR2 FYNNEI. Trimming cost V 2 bases and J 0 bases, with 7 bases left between them. There are 14 residues in the CDR3. CDR3 coding DNA: TGTGCCAGCAGTGAACTTCTGATGAACACTGAAGCTTTCTTT. Its protein product is CASSELLMNTEAFF.

The rearrangement joins TRBV19 to TRBJ2-7; D is unclear. Germline V gives CDR1 LNHDA, CDR2 SQIVND (reference sequence). CDR3 size: 15 residues. The ends were cut back, 2 bases at V and 2 bases at J, with 13 bases in the middle. CDR3 loop: CASSITPVNTYEQYF. The CDR3 DNA reads TGTGCCAGTAGTATAACCCCAGTAAACACCTACGAGCAGTACTTC.